A selection of T cell receptor beta chains follows, all from one sample in a study of T-cell memory formation after mild COVID-19. TCRdb recomputed calls from the 5' RACE reads with MiXCR, one row per CDR3 protein. The table records around 180,000 distinct CDR3 sequences, 18% of them present only once. Specimen: PBMCs or a T cell subset sorted from them (not recorded which). All receptors derive from a young man who had mild COVID-19 (a few samples of this study predate the infection). Cell type and time point are not known. Each CDR3 is given with its conserved first and last residue. A D gene is named only where the DNA matches it firmly. The size field is filled for only some rows; it gives once, few, many or a size class.

abundance: many; d_gene: .; j_gene: TRBJ2-7; v_gene: TRBV12-3/TRBV12-4; CDR3nt: TGTGCCAGCAATTTTAAGGGGAGCTCCTACGAGCAGTACTTC; CDR3aa: CASNFKGSSYEQYF
abundance: few; d_gene: .; j_gene: TRBJ2-3; v_gene: TRBV15; CDR3nt: TGTGCCACCAGCAGAGACCCGGGACCAGATACGCAGTATTTT; CDR3aa: CATSRDPGPDTQYF
abundance: few; d_gene: TRBD1; j_gene: TRBJ1-1; v_gene: TRBV6-5; CDR3nt: TGTGCCAGCAGTCGGGGACAGGGGCTGAACACTGAAGCTTTCTTT; CDR3aa: CASSRGQGLNTEAFF
abundance: .; d_gene: .; j_gene: TRBJ1-6; v_gene: TRBV27; CDR3nt: TGTGCCAGCAGTCTCCTCAGGGATAATTCACCCCTCCACTTT; CDR3aa: CASSLLRDNSPLHF
abundance: few; d_gene: .; j_gene: TRBJ2-5; v_gene: TRBV7-6; CDR3nt: TGTGCCAGCAGCCAGACGCCAACGCAAGAGACCCAGTACTTC; CDR3aa: CASSQTPTQETQYF
abundance: few; d_gene: TRBD2; j_gene: TRBJ2-1; v_gene: TRBV20-1; CDR3nt: TGCAGTGCTAGGGGACTAGCGGGGGGCAATGAGCAGTTCTTC; CDR3aa: CSARGLAGGNEQFF
abundance: many; d_gene: TRBD2; j_gene: TRBJ2-5; v_gene: TRBV7-6; CDR3nt: TGTGCGAGCGGGAACGGCGGGGCAGAGACCCAGTACTTC; CDR3aa: CASGNGGAETQYF
abundance: .; d_gene: .; j_gene: TRBJ1-3; v_gene: TRBV20-1; CDR3nt: TGCAGTGCCTCAAGCTCTGGAAACACCATATATTTT; CDR3aa: CSASSSGNTIYF
abundance: few; d_gene: .; j_gene: TRBJ2-3; v_gene: TRBV7-2; CDR3nt: TGTGCCAGCAGCTCCGGGGGACGCACAGATACGCAGTATTTT; CDR3aa: CASSSGGRTDTQYF
abundance: few; d_gene: .; j_gene: TRBJ2-2; v_gene: TRBV27; CDR3nt: TGTGCCAGTAGGTGGGGGGCGCACACCGGGGAGCTGTTTTTT; CDR3aa: CASRWGAHTGELFF
abundance: many; d_gene: .; j_gene: TRBJ2-5; v_gene: TRBV4-3; CDR3nt: TGCGCCAGCAGCCAATCCCGGGTTTCAGAGACCCAGTACTTC; CDR3aa: CASSQSRVSETQYF
abundance: few; d_gene: .; j_gene: TRBJ2-4; v_gene: TRBV27; CDR3nt: TGTGCCAGCCGAGTCGCGGGAACCCCCGAGGGTCTTATTCAGTACTTC; CDR3aa: CASRVAGTPEGLIQYF
abundance: few; d_gene: TRBD1; j_gene: TRBJ2-5; v_gene: TRBV5-1; CDR3nt: TGCGCCAGCAGCTCCCGGGACAGGGGGCTCGAGACCCAGTACTTC; CDR3aa: CASSSRDRGLETQYF
abundance: .; d_gene: TRBD2; j_gene: TRBJ2-3; v_gene: TRBV20-1; CDR3nt: TGCAGTCCCACCGGGGGGGCCTCAGATACGCAGTATTTT; CDR3aa: CSPTGGASDTQYF
abundance: many; d_gene: TRBD1; j_gene: TRBJ1-2; v_gene: TRBV9; CDR3nt: TGTGCCAGCAGCGTAGACCCACAGGGGCCTCGACCTGGCTACACCTTC; CDR3aa: CASSVDPQGPRPGYTF
abundance: .; d_gene: TRBD1; j_gene: TRBJ2-1; v_gene: TRBV5-1; CDR3nt: TGCGCCAGCAGCCCGGGACAGGAGGGCAATGAGCAGTTCTTC; CDR3aa: CASSPGQEGNEQFF
abundance: few; d_gene: TRBD1; j_gene: TRBJ2-1; v_gene: TRBV7-2; CDR3nt: TGTGCCAGCAGCTTAGACAGGGGGCACAATGAGCAGTTCTTC; CDR3aa: CASSLDRGHNEQFF
abundance: .; d_gene: .; j_gene: TRBJ1-3; v_gene: TRBV6-2/TRBV6-3; CDR3nt: TGTGCCAGCAGCTACCCTGGACCGCTCTCTGGAAACACCATATATTTT; CDR3aa: CASSYPGPLSGNTIYF
abundance: few; d_gene: .; j_gene: TRBJ1-1; v_gene: TRBV18; CDR3nt: TGTGCCAGCTCACCACAACAGAGAAACACTGAAGCTTTCTTT; CDR3aa: CASSPQQRNTEAFF
abundance: few; d_gene: .; j_gene: TRBJ2-5; v_gene: TRBV7-7; CDR3nt: TGTGCTAGCAGCTTAGTCTTGAAGCGGTACCAAGAGACCCAGTACTTC; CDR3aa: CASSLVLKRYQETQYF
abundance: few; d_gene: .; j_gene: TRBJ1-2; v_gene: TRBV5-4; CDR3nt: TGTGCCAGCAGCCCTCCGGGACGGTCTGACGGCTACACCTTC; CDR3aa: CASSPPGRSDGYTF
abundance: few; d_gene: .; j_gene: TRBJ1-1; v_gene: TRBV10-3; CDR3nt: TGTGCCATCAGTGAGACAGATCGGTTGAACACTGAAGCTTTCTTT; CDR3aa: CAISETDRLNTEAFF
abundance: many; d_gene: .; j_gene: TRBJ2-6; v_gene: TRBV7-9; CDR3nt: TGTGCCAGCAGTTCCAGGGTTTCTGGGGCCAACGTCCTGACTTTC; CDR3aa: CASSSRVSGANVLTF
abundance: .; d_gene: .; j_gene: TRBJ2-5; v_gene: TRBV7-2; CDR3nt: TGTGCCAGCAGCTTAGCGACAGCTAAAGAGACCCAGTACTTC; CDR3aa: CASSLATAKETQYF
abundance: once; d_gene: .; j_gene: TRBJ1-5; v_gene: TRBV24-1; CDR3nt: TGTGCCACCAGTGGTGGGTGGAATCAGCCCCAGCATTTT; CDR3aa: CATSGGWNQPQHF
abundance: .; d_gene: .; j_gene: TRBJ1-1; v_gene: TRBV7-3; CDR3nt: TGTGCCAGCAGCTTATACACAGTTACCGCTGAAGCTTTCTTT; CDR3aa: CASSLYTVTAEAFF
abundance: few; d_gene: .; j_gene: TRBJ1-5; v_gene: TRBV7-8; CDR3nt: TGTGCCAGCAGCTTAGATAAAGTGGGCAATCAGCCCCAGCATTTT; CDR3aa: CASSLDKVGNQPQHF
abundance: few; d_gene: TRBD1; j_gene: TRBJ1-2; v_gene: TRBV6-1; CDR3nt: TGTGCCAGCAGCGAGACAGGGGATGGAGGCTACACCTTC; CDR3aa: CASSETGDGGYTF
abundance: few; d_gene: .; j_gene: TRBJ2-3; v_gene: TRBV7-9; CDR3nt: TGTGCCAGCAGCCTGACTGGACGCACAGATACGCAGTATTTT; CDR3aa: CASSLTGRTDTQYF
abundance: few; d_gene: .; j_gene: TRBJ2-1; v_gene: TRBV24-1; CDR3nt: TGTGCCACCAGTGATCCGGACGCTGGCTCCTACAATGAGCAGTTCTTC; CDR3aa: CATSDPDAGSYNEQFF
abundance: few; d_gene: .; j_gene: TRBJ1-6; v_gene: TRBV6-5; CDR3nt: TGTGCCAGCAGCCTCTTCCCCGGGGGGCTTGGTTCACCCCTCCACTTT; CDR3aa: CASSLFPGGLGSPLHF
abundance: few; d_gene: .; j_gene: TRBJ2-7; v_gene: TRBV20-1; CDR3nt: TGCAGTGCTAGAGATCAGGGGGGGCGGATGCACGAGCAGTACTTC; CDR3aa: CSARDQGGRMHEQYF
abundance: .; d_gene: .; j_gene: TRBJ1-4; v_gene: TRBV4-2; CDR3nt: TGTGCCAGCAGCCACAGGGATTCCGAGGGGGAAAAACTGTTTTTT; CDR3aa: CASSHRDSEGEKLFF
abundance: few; d_gene: TRBD1; j_gene: TRBJ1-1; v_gene: TRBV10-3; CDR3nt: TGTGCCATCAGTGACTCTACAGGGGCCACTGAAGCTTTCTTT; CDR3aa: CAISDSTGATEAFF
abundance: few; d_gene: .; j_gene: TRBJ2-3; v_gene: TRBV20-1; CDR3nt: TGCAGTGCTCCCTCGCTTGGAGGCGCAGATACGCAGTATTTT; CDR3aa: CSAPSLGGADTQYF
abundance: .; d_gene: TRBD1; j_gene: TRBJ2-2; v_gene: TRBV3-1; CDR3nt: TGTGCCAGCAGCCAACGGACAGGGACGAACACCGGGGAGCTGTTTTTT; CDR3aa: CASSQRTGTNTGELFF
abundance: many; d_gene: .; j_gene: TRBJ2-3; v_gene: TRBV20-1; CDR3nt: TGCAGTGCTAGAGATACGCGGGGAACTGAGACAGATACGCAGTATTTT; CDR3aa: CSARDTRGTETDTQYF
abundance: few; d_gene: .; j_gene: TRBJ1-3; v_gene: TRBV6-5; CDR3nt: TGTGCCAGCAGTTACTCGATCCCGGGTCAGCCCTATTCTGGAAACACCATATATTTT; CDR3aa: CASSYSIPGQPYSGNTIYF
abundance: few; d_gene: .; j_gene: TRBJ1-6; v_gene: TRBV20-1; CDR3nt: TGCAGTGCCCCAACAGGGATCGGATCACCCCTCCACTTT; CDR3aa: CSAPTGIGSPLHF
abundance: .; d_gene: .; j_gene: TRBJ1-3; v_gene: TRBV19; CDR3nt: TGTGCCAGTAGTCCAGGGAGAAACACCATATATTTT; CDR3aa: CASSPGRNTIYF
abundance: .; d_gene: .; j_gene: TRBJ1-1; v_gene: TRBV6-5; CDR3nt: TGTGCCAGCAGAAAACAGGGCAGGGTCGAGGACACTGAAGCTTTCTTT; CDR3aa: CASRKQGRVEDTEAFF
abundance: .; d_gene: TRBD1; j_gene: TRBJ2-7; v_gene: TRBV27; CDR3nt: TGTGCCAGCAGTTCCCTTTCGGGACAGGGGTACGAGCAGTACTTC; CDR3aa: CASSSLSGQGYEQYF
abundance: few; d_gene: .; j_gene: TRBJ2-3; v_gene: TRBV2; CDR3nt: TGTGCCAGCACCCCGACTGATACGCAGTATTTT; CDR3aa: CASTPTDTQYF
abundance: .; d_gene: .; j_gene: TRBJ1-1; v_gene: TRBV4-2; CDR3nt: TGTGCCAGCAGCCAAGGACACCAGAACACTGAAGCTTTCTTT; CDR3aa: CASSQGHQNTEAFF
abundance: .; d_gene: .; j_gene: TRBJ2-3; v_gene: TRBV9; CDR3nt: TGTGCCAGCAGCCCCCACTCCGATACGCAGTATTTT; CDR3aa: CASSPHSDTQYF
abundance: .; d_gene: TRBD2; j_gene: TRBJ2-7; v_gene: TRBV6-5; CDR3nt: TGTGCCAGCAGCCGGACTAGCGGCTACGAGCAGTACTTC; CDR3aa: CASSRTSGYEQYF
abundance: .; d_gene: .; j_gene: TRBJ1-5; v_gene: TRBV5-5; CDR3nt: TGTGCCAGCAGCTTTTTTCAGGGCAATCAGCCCCAGCATTTT; CDR3aa: CASSFFQGNQPQHF
abundance: .; d_gene: TRBD1; j_gene: TRBJ2-3; v_gene: TRBV19; CDR3nt: TGTGCCACCCAAGATTCCGGGACAGGACTAACAGATACGCAGTATTTT; CDR3aa: CATQDSGTGLTDTQYF
abundance: .; d_gene: .; j_gene: TRBJ1-3; v_gene: TRBV21-1; CDR3nt: TGTGCCAGCAGGACCAACAGGAATCGCGCTGGAAACACCATATATTTT; CDR3aa: CASRTNRNRAGNTIYF
abundance: few; d_gene: .; j_gene: TRBJ1-5; v_gene: TRBV2; CDR3nt: TGTGCCAGCAAGAGGGGCCGGGACCAGCCCCAGCATTTT; CDR3aa: CASKRGRDQPQHF
abundance: few; d_gene: TRBD1; j_gene: TRBJ2-5; v_gene: TRBV7-2; CDR3nt: TGTGCCAGCAGCCGGGACAGGGGATATCTAGAGACCCAGTACTTC; CDR3aa: CASSRDRGYLETQYF
abundance: .; d_gene: .; j_gene: TRBJ1-2; v_gene: TRBV7-2; CDR3nt: TGTGCCAGCAGCGCACGTTCCGGCGGCTACACCTTC; CDR3aa: CASSARSGGYTF
abundance: .; d_gene: .; j_gene: TRBJ1-2; v_gene: TRBV20-1; CDR3nt: TGCAGTGCTACAGGGACAATAGGCTATGGCTACACCTTC; CDR3aa: CSATGTIGYGYTF
abundance: few; d_gene: .; j_gene: TRBJ2-1; v_gene: TRBV7-2; CDR3nt: TGTGCCAGCAGCTCCGCGGGGACCTCGGGGTATGAGCAGTTCTTC; CDR3aa: CASSSAGTSGYEQFF
abundance: .; d_gene: .; j_gene: TRBJ2-7; v_gene: TRBV7-2; CDR3nt: TGTGCCAGCAGCTTAGGGTCCCAAGCAGGGGAGTACTTC; CDR3aa: CASSLGSQAGEYF
abundance: many; d_gene: .; j_gene: TRBJ1-5; v_gene: TRBV6-6; CDR3nt: TGTGCCAGCAGCCCCCTCTCCAGGGCTCATAGCAATCAGCCCCAGCATTTT; CDR3aa: CASSPLSRAHSNQPQHF
abundance: few; d_gene: TRBD1; j_gene: TRBJ1-5; v_gene: TRBV28; CDR3nt: TGTGCCAGCAGGGTCAGGACAGGGTTCATTCAGCCCCAGCATTTT; CDR3aa: CASRVRTGFIQPQHF